This TCR beta chain is from a study of cytomegalovirus exposure and HLA in healthy donors. With 60 Vbeta and 13 Jbeta primers, the PCR was carried out. As originally analysed: Later, tens of millions of unique TCR beta chains were counted in an analysis, and 8.5 million to 13 million of them were shared. The repertoire was sequenced with immunoSEQ multiplex PCR; TCRdb's copy has only in-frame clones and lacks some. V and J calls and clone size come straight from that table; D and trimming were deduced from the DNA. The sample holds approximately 220,000 clones, approximately 88% seen once. The sequence derives from a boy younger than 10 in good health and CMV-seronegative. The sample consisted of PBMCs.

As DNA, the CDR3 is TGTGCCAGCAGCTCGACAGGGGCGGGCTATGGCTACACCTTC. It codes for CASSSTGAGYGYTF. This chain links TRBV5-6 with TRBJ1-2, with 8 bases fitting TRBD1. CDR3 size: 14 residues. Germline V lookup: CDR1 SGHDT, CDR2 YYEEEE. V dropped 3 bases and J dropped 4; count of bases not matched to a gene: 5.